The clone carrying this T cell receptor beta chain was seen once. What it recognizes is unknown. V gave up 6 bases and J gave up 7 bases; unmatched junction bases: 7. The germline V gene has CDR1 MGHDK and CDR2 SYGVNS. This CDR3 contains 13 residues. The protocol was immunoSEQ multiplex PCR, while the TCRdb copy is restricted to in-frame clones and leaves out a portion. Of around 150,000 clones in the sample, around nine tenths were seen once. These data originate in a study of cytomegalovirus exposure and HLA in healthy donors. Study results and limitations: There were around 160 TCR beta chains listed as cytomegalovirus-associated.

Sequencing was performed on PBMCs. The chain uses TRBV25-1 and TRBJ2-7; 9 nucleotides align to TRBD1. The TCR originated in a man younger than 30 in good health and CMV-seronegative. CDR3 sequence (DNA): TGTGCCAGCAGGCGGACAGGGGCTCGTGAGCAGTACTTC. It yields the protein CASRRTGAREQYF.